The clone carrying this T cell receptor (beta chain) was counted a few times. The antigen is not known. About 480 ng RNA was reverse transcribed with alpha and beta constant-region primers. Using multiplexing indices, alpha and beta chain libraries were generated apart by chain-specific third strand synthesis. TCRdb re-called the 5' RACE reads through MiXCR, storing one row per CDR3 protein. The sample consists of 5,500 to 8,000 distinct CDR3 sequences, more than 9% of them appearing once. This sample is part of a study of HIV-infected patients and healthy controls. Regarding the study as a whole: Untreated HIV+ repertoires had roughly threefold fewer distinct CDR3s and lower Shannon diversity than healthy controls. Compared with controls, mean Gini indices were significantly raised in HIV-infected repertoires, possibly indicating oligoclonality.

Roughly three months, about 14 weeks, into antiretroviral therapy, follow-up blood was collected. No cell fractionation was done, so the repertoire covers all unsorted peripheral blood T cells. This receptor was obtained from an adult with HIV infection. This specimen was blood, taken during antiretroviral therapy.

The CDR3 spells CASSRGGEKLFF. CDR3 in DNA: TGTGCCAGCAGCCGGGGCGGAGAAAAACTGTTTTTT. This chain connects TRBV6-5 to TRBJ1-4, with D maybe TRBD1 (5 bases). The V end was cut by 6 bases, the J end by 8 bases, with 10 bases between. CDR1 and CDR2 from the germline V gene are MNHEY and SVGAGI. This CDR3 region has 12 residues.